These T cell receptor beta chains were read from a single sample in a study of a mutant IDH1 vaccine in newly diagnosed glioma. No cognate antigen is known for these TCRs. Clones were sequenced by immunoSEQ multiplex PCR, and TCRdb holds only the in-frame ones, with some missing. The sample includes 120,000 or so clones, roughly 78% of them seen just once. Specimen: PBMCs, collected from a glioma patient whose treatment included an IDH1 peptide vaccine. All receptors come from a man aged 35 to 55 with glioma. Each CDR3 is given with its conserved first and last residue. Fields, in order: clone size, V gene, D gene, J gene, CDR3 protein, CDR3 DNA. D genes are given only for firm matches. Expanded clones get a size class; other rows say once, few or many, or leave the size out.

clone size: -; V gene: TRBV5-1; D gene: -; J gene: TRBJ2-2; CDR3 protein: CASSWAGSNTGELFF; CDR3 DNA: TGCGCCAGCAGCTGGGCCGGTTCGAACACCGGGGAGCTGTTTTTT
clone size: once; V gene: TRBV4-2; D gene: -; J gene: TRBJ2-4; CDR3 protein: CASSQGRDLDIQYF; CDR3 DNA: TGTGCCAGCAGCCAAGGCAGGGATTTGGACATTCAGTACTTC
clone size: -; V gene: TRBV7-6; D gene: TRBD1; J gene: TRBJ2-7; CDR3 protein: CASSPGQGGPYEQYF; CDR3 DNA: TGTGCCAGCAGCCCCGGACAGGGGGGGCCCTACGAGCAGTACTTC
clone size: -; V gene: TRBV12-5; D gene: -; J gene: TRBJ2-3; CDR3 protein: CASGPRLHDTQYF; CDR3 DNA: TGTGCTAGTGGTCCCCGTCTTCACGATACGCAGTATTTT
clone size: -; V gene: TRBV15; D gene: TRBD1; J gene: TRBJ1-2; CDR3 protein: CATRGRDRNGYTF; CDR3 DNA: TGTGCCACCAGGGGCCGGGACAGAAATGGCTACACCTTC
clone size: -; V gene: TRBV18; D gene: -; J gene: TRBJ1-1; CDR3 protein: CASSPKGEGTEAFF; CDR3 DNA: TGTGCCAGCTCACCGAAGGGGGAAGGCACTGAAGCTTTCTTT
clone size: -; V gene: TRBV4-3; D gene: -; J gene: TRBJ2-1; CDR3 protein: CASSPNTRNNEQFF; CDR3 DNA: TGCGCCAGCAGCCCGAATACTAGGAACAATGAGCAGTTCTTC
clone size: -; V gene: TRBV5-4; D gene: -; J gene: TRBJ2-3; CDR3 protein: CASSITGTDTDTQYF; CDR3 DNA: TGTGCCAGCAGCATTACCGGGACGGACACAGATACGCAGTATTTT
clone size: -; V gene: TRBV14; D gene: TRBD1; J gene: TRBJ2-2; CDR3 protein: CASGRQGLNTGELFF; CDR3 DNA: TGTGCCAGCGGACGACAGGGGCTGAACACCGGGGAGCTGTTTTTT
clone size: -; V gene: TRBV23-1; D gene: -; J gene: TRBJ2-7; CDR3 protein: CASSQNREWAYEQYF; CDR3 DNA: TGCGCCAGCAGTCAAAACAGGGAGTGGGCCTACGAGCAGTACTTC
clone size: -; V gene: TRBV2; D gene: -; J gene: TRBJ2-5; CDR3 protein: CASSETPGRETQYF; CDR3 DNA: TGTGCCAGCAGTGAAACCCCCGGGCGGGAGACCCAGTACTTC
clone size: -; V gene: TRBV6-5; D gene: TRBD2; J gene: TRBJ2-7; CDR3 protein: CASSLGLAEYEQYF; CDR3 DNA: TGTGCCAGCAGTTTGGGACTAGCGGAGTACGAGCAGTACTTC
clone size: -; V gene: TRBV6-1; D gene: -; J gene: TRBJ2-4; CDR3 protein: CASRMGRPAKNIQYF; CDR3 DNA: TGTGCCAGCAGGATGGGGCGCCCAGCCAAAAACATTCAGTACTTC
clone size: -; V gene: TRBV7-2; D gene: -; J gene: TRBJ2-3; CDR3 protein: CASSSRRATQYF; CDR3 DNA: TGTGCCAGCAGCTCCCGGAGAGCTACGCAGTATTTT
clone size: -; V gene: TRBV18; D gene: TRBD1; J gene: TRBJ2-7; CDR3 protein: CASSLRDRGPYEQYF; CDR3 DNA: TGTGCCAGCTCACTACGAGACAGGGGACCCTACGAGCAGTACTTC
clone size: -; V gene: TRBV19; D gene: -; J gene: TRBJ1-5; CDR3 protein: CASTRVNQPQHF; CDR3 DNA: TGTGCCAGCACACGGGTAAATCAGCCCCAGCATTTT
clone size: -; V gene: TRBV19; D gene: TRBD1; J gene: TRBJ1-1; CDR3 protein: CASRHRGPVTEAFF; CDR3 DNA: TGTGCCAGTAGGCACAGGGGGCCGGTCACTGAAGCTTTCTTT
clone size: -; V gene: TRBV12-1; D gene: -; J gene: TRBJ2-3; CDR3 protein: CASSFGDQLFTDTQYF; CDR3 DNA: TGTGCCAGCAGCTTTGGAGACCAACTATTCACAGATACGCAGTATTTT
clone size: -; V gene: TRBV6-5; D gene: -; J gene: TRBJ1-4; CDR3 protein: CASRAGGRNEKLFF; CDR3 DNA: TGTGCCAGCCGGGCGGGGGGCCGTAATGAAAAACTGTTTTTT
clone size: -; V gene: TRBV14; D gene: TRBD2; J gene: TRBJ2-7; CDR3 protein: CASSPLAGTSVYEQYF; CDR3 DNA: TGTGCCAGCAGCCCCCTCGCCGGGACTAGCGTGTACGAGCAGTACTTC
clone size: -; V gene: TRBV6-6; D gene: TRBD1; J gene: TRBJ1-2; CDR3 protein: CASSLTGNYGYTF; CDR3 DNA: TGTGCCAGCAGTTTGACAGGGAACTATGGCTACACCTTC
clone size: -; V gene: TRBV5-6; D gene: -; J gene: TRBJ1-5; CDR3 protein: CASSLSRGLKQPQHF; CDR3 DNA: TGTGCCAGCAGCTTGTCCCGGGGGCTAAAGCAGCCCCAGCATTTT
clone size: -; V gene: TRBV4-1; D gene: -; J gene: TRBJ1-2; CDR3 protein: CASSPPVGARYGYTF; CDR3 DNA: TGCGCCAGCAGCCCCCCCGTGGGGGCTAGGTATGGCTACACCTTC
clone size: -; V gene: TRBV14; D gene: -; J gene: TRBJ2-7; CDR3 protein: CASSQVGAGPYEQYF; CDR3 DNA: TGTGCCAGCAGCCAAGTTGGGGCAGGACCCTACGAGCAGTACTTC
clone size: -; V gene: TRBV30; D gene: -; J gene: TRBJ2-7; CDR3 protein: CAWKGDAYEQYF; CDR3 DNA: TGTGCCTGGAAGGGGGATGCCTACGAGCAGTACTTC
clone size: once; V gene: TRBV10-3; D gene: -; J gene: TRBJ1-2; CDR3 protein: CAITSGNTGYTF; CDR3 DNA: TGTGCCATCACCTCCGGGAATACTGGCTACACCTTC
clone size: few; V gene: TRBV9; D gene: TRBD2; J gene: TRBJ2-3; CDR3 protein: CASSVSGTSGVTDTQYF; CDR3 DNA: TGTGCCAGCAGCGTAAGCGGGACTAGCGGGGTCACAGATACGCAGTATTTT
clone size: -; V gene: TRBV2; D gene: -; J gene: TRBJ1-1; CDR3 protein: CATTHRAMNTEAFF; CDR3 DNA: TGTGCCACCACCCACAGGGCCATGAACACTGAAGCTTTCTTT
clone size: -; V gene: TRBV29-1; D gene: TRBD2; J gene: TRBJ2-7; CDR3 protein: CSVTLAGVFYEQYF; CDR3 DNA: TGCAGCGTGACCCTAGCGGGGGTCTTCTACGAGCAGTACTTC
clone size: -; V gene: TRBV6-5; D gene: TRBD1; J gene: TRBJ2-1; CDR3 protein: CASSFFLGTVYNEQFF; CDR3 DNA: TGTGCCAGCAGTTTCTTCTTAGGGACAGTATACAATGAGCAGTTCTTC
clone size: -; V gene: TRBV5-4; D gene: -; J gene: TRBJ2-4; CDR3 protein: CASSTPGSPSIQYF; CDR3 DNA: TGTGCCAGCAGCACCCCGGGCAGCCCCAGCATTCAGTACTTC
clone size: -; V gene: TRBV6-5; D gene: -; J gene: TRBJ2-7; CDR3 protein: CASSKQVWSYEQYF; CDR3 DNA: TGTGCCAGCAGCAAACAGGTCTGGTCCTACGAGCAGTACTTC
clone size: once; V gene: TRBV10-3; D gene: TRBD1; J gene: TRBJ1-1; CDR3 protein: CAISLGQDVGTEAFF; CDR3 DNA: TGTGCCATCAGCTTGGGACAGGACGTGGGCACTGAAGCTTTCTTT
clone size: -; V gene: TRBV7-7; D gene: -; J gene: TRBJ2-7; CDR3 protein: CASSLRDNSYEQYF; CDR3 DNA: TGTGCTAGCAGCCTGCGGGACAATTCCTACGAGCAGTACTTC
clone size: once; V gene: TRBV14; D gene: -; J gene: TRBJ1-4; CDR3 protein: CASSQEQGGLFF; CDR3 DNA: TGTGCCAGCAGCCAAGAGCAGGGAGGGCTGTTTTTT
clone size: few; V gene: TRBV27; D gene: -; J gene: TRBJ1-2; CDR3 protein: CASSLGSRGYGYTF; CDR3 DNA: TGTGCCAGCAGTTTGGGCAGTCGGGGCTATGGCTACACCTTC
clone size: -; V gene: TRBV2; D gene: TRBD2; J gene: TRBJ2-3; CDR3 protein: CASSKLAANTDTQYF; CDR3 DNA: TGTGCCAGCAGTAAACTAGCGGCAAACACAGATACGCAGTATTTT
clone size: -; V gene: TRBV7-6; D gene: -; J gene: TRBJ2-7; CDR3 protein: CASSLQGGDEQYF; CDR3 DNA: TGTGCCAGCAGCTTACAGGGCGGAGACGAGCAGTACTTC
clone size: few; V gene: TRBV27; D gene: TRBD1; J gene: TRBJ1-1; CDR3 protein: CASRGRDRGPEAFF; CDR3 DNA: TGTGCCAGCAGGGGCCGGGACAGGGGGCCTGAAGCTTTCTTT
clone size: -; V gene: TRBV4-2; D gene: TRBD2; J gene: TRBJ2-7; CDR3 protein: CASSQSGTSYEQYF; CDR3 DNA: TGTGCCAGCAGCCAAAGCGGGACCTCCTACGAGCAGTACTTC
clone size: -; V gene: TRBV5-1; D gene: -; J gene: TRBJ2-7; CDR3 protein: CASSLPRPGETYEQYF; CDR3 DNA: TGCGCCAGCAGCCTCCCTCGTCCAGGAGAAACTTACGAGCAGTACTTC